These T cell receptor beta chains were read from a single sample in a study of cytomegalovirus exposure and HLA in healthy donors. Libraries were prepared by immunoSEQ multiplex PCR; TCRdb keeps only in-frame clonotypes and omits some of them. The table records roughly 150,000 clones, roughly 72% of them present only once. Sample: PBMCs. The receptors come from a woman in her 40s in good health and CMV-seronegative. Both conserved end residues are part of each CDR3. Each record gives: J gene, clone size, V gene, D gene, CDR3 DNA, CDR3 protein. A D gene is named only where the DNA matches it firmly. Size tells how often a clone was seen (once, few, many) or the class of an expanded clone, and some rows leave it out.

TRBJ2-3 NA TRBV7-2 NA TGTGCCAGCTTCTATCGAGAGGGCACAGATACGCAGTATTTT CASFYREGTDTQYF
TRBJ2-3 NA TRBV7-6 TRBD1 TGTGCCAGCAGCCCACGTACCGGGACAGGGCAGAGTGGGGCGCAGTATTTT CASSPRTGTGQSGAQYF
TRBJ2-7 NA TRBV6-5 NA TGTGCCAGCAGTTATGGCGGGGAGGCCTACGAGCAGTACTTC CASSYGGEAYEQYF
TRBJ1-2 NA TRBV29-1 NA TGCAGCGTGCCTGCGGAGGGCCATGGCTACACCTTC CSVPAEGHGYTF
TRBJ2-1 once TRBV5-1 TRBD2 TGCGCCAGCAGCTTGACTAGCGAGGGTGAGCAGTTCTTC CASSLTSEGEQFF
TRBJ2-7 NA TRBV5-4 TRBD2 TGTGCCAGCAGCTTCGGGACTAGCCTAAACTACGAGCAGTACTTC CASSFGTSLNYEQYF
TRBJ1-2 NA TRBV11-3 TRBD1 TGTGCCAGCAGCCCCGCCGGGACAGCCTCCTATGGCTACACCTTC CASSPAGTASYGYTF
TRBJ1-2 NA TRBV5-6 TRBD1 TGTGCCAGCAGCGGAGCCACAGGGGACTATGGCTACACCTTC CASSGATGDYGYTF
TRBJ2-5 NA TRBV5-8 TRBD1 TGTGCCAGCAGCTTGGGGACAGGGGTTCGGGAGACCCAGTACTTC CASSLGTGVRETQYF
TRBJ2-5 NA TRBV27 NA TGTGCCAGCAGTTTAGACTCACAAGAGACCCAGTACTTC CASSLDSQETQYF
TRBJ2-3 NA TRBV5-8 TRBD2 TGTGCCAGCAGCTTGGGCCAGCGGGAGGGAGATACGCAGTATTTT CASSLGQREGDTQYF
TRBJ2-1 NA TRBV5-8 TRBD2 TGTGCCAGCAGCTCACCGATATATTTTTTCGGGACTAGCGGGAGAAATGAGCAGTTCTTC CASSSPIYFFGTSGRNEQFF
TRBJ2-6 NA TRBV11-2 TRBD1 TGTGCCAGCAGCTGGACAGGCGCTGGGGCCAACGTCCTGACTTTC CASSWTGAGANVLTF
TRBJ2-7 once TRBV12-1 NA TGTGCCAGCAGCTCCCGACAGGGCTTTTACTACGAGCAGTACTTC CASSSRQGFYYEQYF
TRBJ2-5 NA TRBV14 NA TGTGCCAGCAGCCAAATCAGGGGACCTCTCGAAGAGACCCAGTACTTC CASSQIRGPLEETQYF
TRBJ2-3 few TRBV7-8 NA TGTGCCAGCAGCCTTCCCCCGGGGGATACGCAGTATTTT CASSLPPGDTQYF
TRBJ2-1 once TRBV5-1 NA TGCGCCAGCAGCTTGGGCGGGAAGGCCTCTGGGGAGGAGCAGTTCTTC CASSLGGKASGEEQFF
TRBJ2-1 NA TRBV2 TRBD1 TGTGCCAGCAGCGACGACAGGGTAGGGCAGTTCTTC CASSDDRVGQFF
TRBJ2-3 NA TRBV27 TRBD2 TGTGCCAGCAGTTTATGGGGGGGGATCGGGGAAGATACGCAGTATTTT CASSLWGGIGEDTQYF
TRBJ1-5 NA TRBV2 TRBD1 TGTGCCAGCAGTTCGGACAGGCCAAATCAGCCCCAGCATTTT CASSSDRPNQPQHF
TRBJ2-4 once TRBV30 TRBD2 TGTGCCTTCTCACGGGGGGACAAAAACATTCAGTACTTC CAFSRGDKNIQYF
TRBJ2-7 NA TRBV30 TRBD2 TGTGCCCTACAGCGGGAGAGGTCCTACGAGCAGTACTTC CALQRERSYEQYF
TRBJ2-7 NA TRBV5-6 NA TGTGCCAGCAGCCCTGGGACGGGGGACTCCTACGAGCAGTACTTC CASSPGTGDSYEQYF
TRBJ2-3 NA TRBV11-3 TRBD1 TGTGCCAGCAGCCAAGGACAGGGTCAAAATACGCAGTATTTT CASSQGQGQNTQYF
TRBJ2-7 once TRBV27 NA TGTGCCAGCAGTTTACAGGCCCCGACCCAGCAGTACTTC CASSLQAPTQQYF
TRBJ2-7 once TRBV18 TRBD2 TGTGCCAGCTCGGCTCTAGCGGGAGCCCCGTACGAGCAGTACTTC CASSALAGAPYEQYF
TRBJ2-7 NA TRBV10-3 TRBD2 TGTGCCATCAGTGGATCCGGGACTAGCGCTTACGAGCAGTACTTC CAISGSGTSAYEQYF
TRBJ1-5 NA TRBV6-1 TRBD1 TGTGCCAGCAGTGAAAGGACAGGGGATCAGCCCCAGCATTTT CASSERTGDQPQHF
TRBJ1-1 NA TRBV5-1 NA TGCGCCAGCAGCTTGGGACAGCCTTACACTGAAGCTTTCTTT CASSLGQPYTEAFF
TRBJ2-2 NA TRBV5-1 TRBD2 TGCGCCAGCAGCGGGGGACTAGCGGGGAACACCGGGGAGCTGTTTTTT CASSGGLAGNTGELFF
TRBJ2-3 NA TRBV6-5 TRBD1 TGTGCCAGCGTGGACAGGCATCAAGATACGCAGTATTTT CASVDRHQDTQYF
TRBJ1-5 NA TRBV15 NA TGTGCCACGACCCCTTCCAACTTCCAGGGACAGCCCCAGCATTTT CATTPSNFQGQPQHF
TRBJ2-1 NA TRBV11-3 TRBD2 TGTGCCAGCACCAAGCGGGAGGGCTCCTACAATGAGCAGTTCTTC CASTKREGSYNEQFF